This T cell receptor beta chain comes out of a study of control samples from healthy donors and cancer patients. Profiled with immunoSEQ multiplex PCR; TCRdb holds only in-frame clones, not every one. The table has about 120,000 clones, about 93% seen once. Germline CDR1 is LGHNA and CDR2 is YNFKEQ. After removal of 1 base from V and 1 base from J, the junction contained 7 bases not matched to a gene. The CDR3 length is 18 residues. Input material: blood. J is TRBJ2-3 and V is TRBV4-2, with 11 bases lining up with TRBD2. The sequence was obtained from a man in his thirties or forties in good health. The CDR3 reads CASSQVLLAGGGTDTQYF. The CDR3 bases are TGTGCCAGCAGCCAAGTTTTGTTAGCGGGGGGGGGCACAGATACGCAGTATTTT.